These T cell receptor beta chains were read from a single sample in a study of T cell repertoires in cytomegalovirus infection. These receptors are not linked to any known antigen. TCRdb fed the reads into MiXCR, producing one record per CDR3 protein. In the table there are about 700,000 distinct CDR3 sequences, roughly 36% of which are singletons. Sequencing was performed on cultured PBMCs, taken from culture after CMV antigen stimulation. The origin of the receptors is a human donor in good health (CMV status not recorded). Some clones in this sample may be carry-over from other donors' samples. Both conserved end residues are part of each CDR3. Each record gives: J gene, V gene, D gene, clone size, CDR3 length, CDR3 protein, CDR3 DNA. A D gene is named only where the DNA matches it firmly. Some rows mark clone size as missing; the rest say once, few, many or name a class of expanded clone.

J gene: TRBJ1-1; V gene: TRBV2; D gene: -; clone size: once; CDR3 length: 13; CDR3 protein: CASSKTGSTEAFF; CDR3 DNA: TGTGCCAGCAGTAAAACAGGTAGCACTGAAGCTTTCTTT
J gene: TRBJ1-6; V gene: TRBV11-2; D gene: -; clone size: -; CDR3 length: 19; CDR3 protein: CASSLALTQTSSYNSPLHF; CDR3 DNA: TGTGCCAGCAGCTTAGCGCTAACACAGACGAGCTCCTATAATTCACCCCTCCACTTT
J gene: TRBJ2-1; V gene: TRBV27; D gene: -; clone size: few; CDR3 length: 14; CDR3 protein: CASSLLGVRGEQFF; CDR3 DNA: TGTGCCAGCAGTTTACTCGGGGTTCGTGGTGAGCAGTTCTTC
J gene: TRBJ2-3; V gene: TRBV11-3; D gene: TRBD1; clone size: few; CDR3 length: 13; CDR3 protein: CASSPRTGDTQYF; CDR3 DNA: TGTGCCAGCAGCCCCCGGACAGGGGATACGCAGTATTTT
J gene: TRBJ1-1; V gene: TRBV7-2; D gene: TRBD1; clone size: many; CDR3 length: 14; CDR3 protein: CASSLPTGRTEAFF; CDR3 DNA: TGTGCCAGCAGCTTGCCGACAGGGAGGACTGAAGCTTTCTTT
J gene: TRBJ2-1; V gene: TRBV12-3/TRBV12-4; D gene: -; clone size: few; CDR3 length: 13; CDR3 protein: CASSPTGVNEQFF; CDR3 DNA: TGTGCCAGCAGTCCGACTGGGGTCAATGAGCAGTTCTTC
J gene: TRBJ1-3; V gene: TRBV7-2; D gene: -; clone size: -; CDR3 length: 14; CDR3 protein: CASSQHTTGNTIYF; CDR3 DNA: TGTGCCAGCAGCCAGCACACCACCGGAAACACCATATATTTT
J gene: TRBJ2-1; V gene: TRBV12-3/TRBV12-4; D gene: TRBD2; clone size: -; CDR3 length: 15; CDR3 protein: CASRESGGPGEEQFF; CDR3 DNA: TGTGCCAGCAGGGAGAGCGGGGGGCCAGGGGAAGAGCAGTTCTTC
J gene: TRBJ2-1; V gene: TRBV27; D gene: TRBD1; clone size: few; CDR3 length: 15; CDR3 protein: CASSWSGQGYNEQFF; CDR3 DNA: TGTGCCAGCAGTTGGTCTGGACAGGGGTACAATGAGCAGTTCTTC
J gene: TRBJ1-4; V gene: TRBV7-2; D gene: -; clone size: few; CDR3 length: 12; CDR3 protein: CASSPGHKKLFF; CDR3 DNA: TGTGCCAGCAGCCCCGGACATAAAAAACTGTTTTTT
J gene: TRBJ2-2; V gene: TRBV7-2; D gene: -; clone size: -; CDR3 length: 15; CDR3 protein: CASSLEVAWAGELFF; CDR3 DNA: TGTGCCAGCAGCTTAGAGGTAGCCTGGGCCGGGGAGCTGTTTTTT
J gene: TRBJ2-7; V gene: TRBV28; D gene: -; clone size: -; CDR3 length: 12; CDR3 protein: CASTQGERRQYF; CDR3 DNA: TGTGCCAGTACACAGGGTGAACGCAGGCAGTACTTC
J gene: TRBJ1-1; V gene: TRBV12-3/TRBV12-4; D gene: -; clone size: -; CDR3 length: 12; CDR3 protein: CASLSVNSGAFF; CDR3 DNA: TGTGCCAGCCTCTCGGTTAATTCTGGAGCTTTCTTT
J gene: TRBJ2-3; V gene: TRBV10-3; D gene: -; clone size: few; CDR3 length: 14; CDR3 protein: CAISELESTDTQYF; CDR3 DNA: TGTGCCATCAGTGAGTTGGAAAGCACAGATACGCAGTATTTT
J gene: TRBJ1-5; V gene: TRBV7-2; D gene: -; clone size: many; CDR3 length: 15; CDR3 protein: CASSFASGGNQPQHF; CDR3 DNA: TGTGCCAGCAGCTTCGCTAGCGGAGGCAATCAGCCCCAGCATTTT
J gene: TRBJ2-2; V gene: TRBV7-2; D gene: -; clone size: few; CDR3 length: 16; CDR3 protein: CASSFGGPPLAGELFF; CDR3 DNA: TGTGCCAGCAGCTTCGGCGGACCTCCCTTAGCCGGGGAGCTGTTTTTT
J gene: TRBJ2-1; V gene: TRBV20-1; D gene: -; clone size: few; CDR3 length: 13; CDR3 protein: CSAGTPYDNEQFF; CDR3 DNA: TGCAGTGCCGGGACTCCGTATGACAATGAGCAGTTCTTC
J gene: TRBJ2-1; V gene: TRBV19; D gene: -; clone size: -; CDR3 length: 15; CDR3 protein: CASSIGGGIYNEQFF; CDR3 DNA: TGTGCCAGTAGTATAGGCGGAGGGATCTACAATGAGCAGTTCTTC
J gene: TRBJ2-1; V gene: TRBV20-1; D gene: -; clone size: -; CDR3 length: 16; CDR3 protein: CSALTELVSSYNEQFF; CDR3 DNA: TGCAGTGCTCTTACTGAACTAGTTAGCTCCTACAATGAGCAGTTCTTC
J gene: TRBJ2-3; V gene: TRBV29-1; D gene: -; clone size: -; CDR3 length: 11; CDR3 protein: CSVEQGDTQYF; CDR3 DNA: TGCAGCGTTGAACAGGGGGATACGCAGTATTTT
J gene: TRBJ2-5; V gene: TRBV7-8; D gene: -; clone size: -; CDR3 length: 16; CDR3 protein: CASGHGVGAPLETQYF; CDR3 DNA: TGTGCCAGCGGGCATGGGGTGGGGGCGCCTCTCGAGACCCAGTACTTC
J gene: TRBJ2-1; V gene: TRBV10-3; D gene: -; clone size: -; CDR3 length: 16; CDR3 protein: CAISGEDKSVYNEQFF; CDR3 DNA: TGTGCCATCAGTGGTGAAGATAAGTCGGTCTACAATGAGCAGTTCTTC
J gene: TRBJ2-7; V gene: TRBV7-2; D gene: -; clone size: few; CDR3 length: 15; CDR3 protein: CASSERTGAFYEQYF; CDR3 DNA: TGTGCCAGCAGCGAGAGAACGGGGGCCTTCTACGAGCAGTACTTC
J gene: TRBJ1-1; V gene: TRBV12-3/TRBV12-4; D gene: -; clone size: few; CDR3 length: 14; CDR3 protein: CASSGGTVNTEAFF; CDR3 DNA: TGTGCCAGCAGTGGGGGCACAGTTAACACTGAAGCTTTCTTT
J gene: TRBJ2-3; V gene: TRBV7-2; D gene: -; clone size: -; CDR3 length: 16; CDR3 protein: CASSLAGGMGTDTQYF; CDR3 DNA: TGTGCCAGCAGCTTAGCCGGCGGCATGGGCACAGATACGCAGTATTTT
J gene: TRBJ2-5; V gene: TRBV12-3/TRBV12-4; D gene: TRBD1; clone size: -; CDR3 length: 10; CDR3 protein: CASSQGAQYF; CDR3 DNA: TGTGCCAGCAGTCAGGGGGCCCAGTACTTC
J gene: TRBJ1-2; V gene: TRBV7-6; D gene: -; clone size: -; CDR3 length: 16; CDR3 protein: CASSLVGSAGSDGYTF; CDR3 DNA: TGTGCCAGCAGCTTAGTAGGGTCAGCTGGCTCCGATGGCTACACCTTC
J gene: TRBJ2-1; V gene: TRBV19; D gene: -; clone size: few; CDR3 length: 14; CDR3 protein: CASSIQANSNEQFF; CDR3 DNA: TGTGCCAGTAGTATCCAGGCCAATAGCAATGAGCAGTTCTTC
J gene: TRBJ2-2; V gene: TRBV7-2; D gene: -; clone size: many; CDR3 length: 15; CDR3 protein: CASRRWRSATGELFF; CDR3 DNA: TGTGCCAGCAGGAGGTGGAGGTCGGCCACCGGGGAGCTGTTTTTT
J gene: TRBJ1-4; V gene: TRBV20-1; D gene: TRBD1; clone size: -; CDR3 length: 16; CDR3 protein: CSAELLTGQTNEKLFF; CDR3 DNA: TGCAGTGCTGAACTTTTAACGGGACAGACTAATGAAAAACTGTTTTTT
J gene: TRBJ2-5; V gene: TRBV5-1; D gene: -; clone size: -; CDR3 length: 16; CDR3 protein: CASSFGTGRGGETQYF; CDR3 DNA: TGCGCCAGCAGCTTCGGGACAGGTCGCGGGGGGGAGACCCAGTACTTC